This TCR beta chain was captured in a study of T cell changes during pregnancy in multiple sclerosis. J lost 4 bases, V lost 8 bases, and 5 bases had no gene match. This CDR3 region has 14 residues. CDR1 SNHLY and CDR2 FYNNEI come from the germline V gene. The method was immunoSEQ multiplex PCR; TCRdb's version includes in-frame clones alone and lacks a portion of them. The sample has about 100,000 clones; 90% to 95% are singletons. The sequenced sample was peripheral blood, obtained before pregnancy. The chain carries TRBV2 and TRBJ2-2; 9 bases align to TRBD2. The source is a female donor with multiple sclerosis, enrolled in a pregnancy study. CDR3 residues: CASRGTSSTGELFF. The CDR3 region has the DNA TGTGCCAGCCGCGGGACTAGCTCCACCGGGGAGCTGTTTTTT.